Only one count was recorded for the clone carrying this TCR beta chain. As originally analysed: Estimation of nucleated cell counts was performed using reference gene primer amplification. Assay used: immunoSEQ multiplex PCR; TCRdb lists only in-frame clones, some missing. V and J calls and clone size are as listed in that table; D and trimming were resolved from the DNA. The sample has over 11,000 clones; 90% are singletons. The data are from a study of blood T cell repertoires in COVID-19. The overall study: Nucleic acid was either cDNA or gDNA, and it came from T cells, B-cell-depleted T cells, or PBMCs.

This receptor was taken from a human donor in a cohort sampled during active COVID-19. Sequences were obtained from peripheral blood.

In nucleotides, the CDR3 is TGCGCCAGCAGTGGGATACAGGGGCTCCCGGATGGCTACACCTTC. Protein sequence: CASSGIQGLPDGYTF. V gene TRBV10-2 combines with J gene TRBJ1-2, with 7 bases lining up with TRBD1. The CDR3 covers 15 residues. V lost 4 bases to trimming and J lost 6 bases; unmatched junction nucleotides: 11. CDR1 and CDR2 from the germline V gene are WSHSY and SAAADI.